The 30 T cell receptor beta chains below were found in one sample sequenced in a study of identical twins. TCRdb re-called the 5' RACE reads with MiXCR, one entry per CDR3 protein. The data hold 470,000 or so distinct CDR3 sequences, with 20% to 25% observed a single time. This sample also appeared in a second study, on T cells expressing NK-cell markers.

Material: CD4+ T cells sorted from blood. The receptors come from a woman between 18 and 29 years old in good health.

This clonotype came up once. J is TRBJ2-1 and V is TRBV20-1; possibly TRBD1 for D (6 bases). Germline V gene lookup returns CDR1 DFQATT and CDR2 SNEGSKA (reference sequence). V was clipped by 6 bases and J by 0 bases, with 12 bases between them. The CDR3 loop spans 14 amino acids. The DNA for the CDR3 is TGCAGTGCCTACACAGGGTTCTCCTACAATGAGCAGTTCTTC. Protein product: CSAYTGFSYNEQFF.

This clonotype was counted a few times. The CDR3 sequence: CASSQVNIEGTQYF. For the CDR3, the DNA is TGTGCCAGCAGCCAAGTTAACATCGAGGGGACCCAGTACTTC. This rearrangement joins TRBV14 to TRBJ2-5, with D possibly being TRBD2 (5 bases). CDR3 length equals 14 residues. Germline CDR1 reads SGHDN; CDR2 reads FVKESK. The V end lost 1 base, the J end lost 7 bases, and 13 bases lay between the germline ends.

The chain carries TRBV29-1 and TRBJ1-2; D is uncertain. Trimming removed 4 bases from V and 2 bases from J, with 11 bases in between. Germline values: CDR1 SQVTM, CDR2 ANQGSEA. This CDR3 is built from 13 residues. The CDR3, as DNA: TGCAGCGTTGCCGCCCGGCAGAACTATGGCTACACCTTC. This sequence encodes CSVAARQNYGYTF.

This chain uses TRBV12-3 or TRBV12-4 with TRBJ1-1, with D tentatively TRBD1 (6 bases). Trimming left V 6 bases short and J 1 base short, with 9 bases between. The CDR3 has 13 residues. In nucleotides, the CDR3 is TGTGCCAGCAGGCGGACAGCGAACACTGAAGCTTTCTTT. It encodes CASRRTANTEAFF.

The chain joins TRBV14 to TRBJ1-1; 7 bases line up with TRBD1. The V and J ends lost 3 bases and 5 bases, in that order; junction bases with no gene match: 6. The CDR3 is 14 residues long. The germline gives CDR1 SGHDN, CDR2 FVKESK. Here the CDR3 reads CASSHLTGVTEAFF. CDR3 nucleotide sequence: TGTGCCAGCAGCCACTTAACAGGGGTGACTGAAGCTTTCTTT.

J is TRBJ2-1 and V is TRBV7-2; TRBD2 matches 12 bases. V dropped 3 bases and J dropped 6; count of bases not matched to a gene: 9. The CDR3 extends over 17 amino acids. Germline V gene sequence: CDR1 SGHTA, CDR2 FQGNSA. The CDR3 sequence is CASSFRLAGGPFNEQFF. DNA of the CDR3: TGTGCCAGCAGCTTCCGGCTAGCGGGAGGGCCTTTCAATGAGCAGTTCTTC.

This clonotype came up a few times. This rearrangement joins TRBV6-5 to TRBJ2-1; tentatively, D is TRBD1 (5 bases). CDR3 size: 14 residues. V was shortened by 2 bases and J by 2 bases, with 7 bases between the two germline ends. The germline V gene has CDR1 MNHEY and CDR2 SVGAGI. The CDR3 spells CASSYRGPYNEQFF. The DNA for the CDR3 is TGTGCCAGCAGTTACAGGGGTCCCTACAATGAGCAGTTCTTC.

The chain links TRBV20-1 to TRBJ2-5; 7 nucleotides match TRBD2. J was trimmed by 3 bases and V by 3 bases; bases with no gene match: 4. Per germline, CDR1 DFQATT and CDR2 SNEGSKA (reference sequence). This CDR3 has 13 residues. CDR3 protein: CSASPSGEETQYF. CDR3 bases: TGCAGTGCTAGTCCAAGCGGGGAAGAGACCCAGTACTTC.

V and J are TRBV5-5 and TRBJ1-1, with 9 nucleotides matching TRBD1. The CDR3 is 16 residues long. V lost 1 base to trimming and J lost 6 bases; unmatched junction nucleotides: 10. CDR1 SGHKS and CDR2 YYEKEE come from the germline V gene (reference sequence). The CDR3 DNA reads as TGTGCCAGCAGCTTGACAGGGGGCAGTTTAAGGGCTGAAGCTTTCTTT. This encodes CASSLTGGSLRAEAFF.

V usage is TRBV6-2 or TRBV6-3 and J usage is TRBJ1-2; D is unclear. CDR3 length equals 13 residues. From germline, CDR1 is MNHEY and CDR2 SVGEGT. V lost 6 bases and J 8 bases, leaving 16 bases between the germline ends. The DNA of the CDR3 is TGTGCCAGCAGGCCTCCGGGAGCCTCGGGCTACACCTTC. It specifies CASRPPGASGYTF.

This clonotype was seen more than once but under ten times. The rearrangement links TRBV4-3 to TRBJ1-1; D unclear. Trimming removed 1 base at V and 3 bases at J, with 6 bases between. CDR3 size: 13 residues. Germline lookup yields CDR1 LGHNA and CDR2 YSLEER. The DNA for the CDR3 is TGCGCCAGCAGCCAAGCCGGGGACACTGAAGCTTTCTTT. It yields the protein CASSQAGDTEAFF.

The V gene is TRBV10-3, the J gene TRBJ1-1; 8 bases agree with TRBD1. CDR3 length: 16 residues. Germline V gene sequence: CDR1 ENHRY, CDR2 SYGVKD. V gave up 8 bases and J gave up 6 bases; unmatched junction bases: 17. The CDR3, as DNA: TGTGCCATCCTTGGTACGGTATCAGGGGGCTTTGCTGAAGCTTTCTTT. Translated, it gives CAILGTVSGGFAEAFF.

Only a few counts were recorded for this clonotype. The chain is built from TRBV2 and TRBJ2-2; 7 positions agree with TRBD1. The V gene's germline CDR1 is SNHLY and CDR2 FYNNEI. This CDR3 has 15 amino acids. With 6 bases clipped from V and 1 base from J, the junction kept 5 bases outside the gene matches. CDR3 in DNA: TGTGCCAGCAGCCGACAGGGTCGGAACACCGGGGAGCTGTTTTTT. Amino acids: CASSRQGRNTGELFF.

There are a few counts of this clonotype. The genes are TRBV5-1 and TRBJ1-4; the match to TRBD1 covers 8 bases. CDR3 size: 15 residues. After removal of 5 bases from V and 4 bases from J, the junction contained 7 bases not matched to a gene. CDR1 and CDR2 from the germline V gene are SGHRS and YFSETQ. The CDR3 reads CASRDRGQDNEKLFF. CDR3 sequence (DNA): TGCGCCAGCAGGGACCGGGGACAGGATAATGAAAAACTGTTTTTT.

The rearrangement joins TRBV7-2 to TRBJ2-7; D may be TRBD1 or TRBD2 (6 bases each). This CDR3 contains 14 residues. Trimming left V 2 bases short and J 5 bases short, with 13 bases between. The germline V gene encodes CDR1 SGHTA and CDR2 FQGNSA. The DNA for the CDR3 is TGTGCCAGCAGCTTATTCGGGGGCGGGGACGAGCAGTACTTC. It specifies CASSLFGGGDEQYF.

This clonotype was seen only once. The gene calls are TRBV4-3 and TRBJ2-3; 7 nucleotides align to TRBD2. The CDR3 spans 12 residues. From germline, CDR1 is LGHNA and CDR2 YSLEER. J lost 9 bases, V lost 4 bases, and 4 bases had no gene match. The DNA of the CDR3 is TGCGCCAGCAGCCCCTTGGGGGGGACGCAGTATTTT. Protein: CASSPLGGTQYF.

This clonotype was picked up a small number of times. The chain combines TRBV20-1 with TRBJ2-5; D is possibly TRBD1 (5 bases). V was shortened by 1 base and J by 5 bases, with 14 bases between the two germline ends. CDR1 DFQATT and CDR2 SNEGSKA come from the germline V gene (reference sequence). The CDR3 sequence is 14 residues long. The DNA of the CDR3 is TGCAGTGCTAGAGGACAGAGGCGGCGCGAGACCCAGTACTTC. It translates to CSARGQRRRETQYF.

This clonotype was seen only a few times. V and J are TRBV12-5 and TRBJ2-3; D may match TRBD1 or TRBD2 (5 bases each). The CDR3 extends over 11 amino acids. The V end was cut by 11 bases, the J end by 11 bases, with 17 bases between. CDR1 LGHNT and CDR2 FRNRAP come from the germline V gene. The CDR3 region has the DNA TGTGCTTCCGGGGCTGGAAGTGGGCAGTATTTT. Its translation: CASGAGSGQYF.

There are a few counts of this clonotype. J is TRBJ1-1 and V is TRBV2; the D is unclear. Germline-derived CDR1 and CDR2 are SNHLY and FYNNEI. Trimming stripped 4 bases from V and 3 bases from J, with 12 bases between. The CDR3 totals 14 residues. The CDR3 here is CASSGRSGDTEAFF. For the CDR3, the DNA is TGTGCCAGCAGTGGGAGGAGCGGGGACACTGAAGCTTTCTTT.

CDR3 in amino acids: CASSLGWDWNYEQYF. Here the CDR3 DNA reads TGTGCCAGCAGTTTAGGCTGGGACTGGAACTACGAGCAGTACTTC. The chain carries TRBV27 and TRBJ2-7; D may be TRBD2 (6 bases). Deletions cut 2 bases from V and 3 bases from J, with 14 bases between. CDR1 and CDR2 from the germline V gene are MNHEY and SMNVEV (reference sequence). The CDR3 length is 15 residues.

There are a few counts of this clonotype. The rearrangement uses TRBV19 and TRBJ2-3; 8 bases are shared with TRBD2. The trim removed 5 bases at V and 6 bases at J, leaving 4 bases unmatched. Germline V gene data show CDR1 as LNHDA and CDR2 as SQIVND (reference sequence). This CDR3 is built from 13 residues. The CDR3 nucleotides read TGTGCCAGTAGTGGCGGCGGGAGGGATACGCAGTATTTT. This codes for CASSGGGRDTQYF.

This chain links TRBV9 with TRBJ2-2; TRBD1 is a possible D gene (9 bases). The CDR3 runs to 16 residues. V dropped 3 bases and J dropped 6 bases, with 18 bases sitting between them. In germline, CDR1 is SGDLS, CDR2 YYNGEE. CDR3 in amino acids: CASSGGGTGPPGELFF. The CDR3 region has the DNA TGTGCCAGCAGCGGCGGGGGGACAGGGCCCCCCGGGGAGCTGTTTTTT. Combining the CDR3 with reference TRBV9 and TRBJ2-2 gives the whole variable domain DSGVTQTPKHLITATGQRVTLRCSPRSGDLSVYWYQQSLDQGLQFLIQYYNGEERAKGNILERFSAQQFPDLHSELNLSSLELGDSALYFCASSGGGTGPPGELFFGEGSRLTVL.

A few counts support this clonotype. The V call is TRBV10-3, the J call TRBJ1-2, with D hard to call. Germline assignment: CDR1 ENHRY and CDR2 SYGVKD. The CDR3 contains 13 residues. Trimming took off 4 bases at V and 3 bases at J, with 9 bases between the two ends. The DNA of the CDR3 is TGTGCCATCAGTGTCGGAGAGGACTATGGCTACACCTTC. This encodes CAISVGEDYGYTF.

This chain uses TRBV27 with TRBJ1-4; 7 bases line up with TRBD1. Trimming took 6 bases from V and 4 from J; bases not matched to a gene: 8. Germline loops: CDR1 MNHEY, CDR2 SMNVEV (reference sequence). The CDR3 is made up of 15 amino acids. CDR3 nucleotide sequence: TGTGCCAGCAGGGTCAGACAGGGATTTAATGAAAAACTGTTTTTT. This gives the protein CASRVRQGFNEKLFF.

The gene calls are TRBV20-1 and TRBJ2-3; 9 bases match TRBD1. The CDR3 is 16 amino acids. Germline CDR1 is DFQATT and CDR2 is SNEGSKA (reference sequence). The J segment lost 3 bases and the V segment lost 0 bases, leaving 7 bases of the junction unmatched. The CDR3 DNA follows: TGCAGTGCTAGAGATCTGGACAGGGGCGGAACAGATACGCAGTATTTT. It yields the protein CSARDLDRGGTDTQYF.

The chain links TRBV5-1 to TRBJ2-3; 7 nucleotides match TRBD1. CDR1 is SGHRS and CDR2 is YFSETQ in the germline V gene. The trim removed 7 bases at V and 2 bases at J, leaving 7 bases unmatched. CDR3 length: 14 amino acids. The CDR3 region is CASWPGQHTDTQYF. CDR3 nucleotide sequence: TGCGCCAGCTGGCCGGGACAGCACACAGATACGCAGTATTTT.

CDR3 amino acids: CSPGQGYNEQFF. The DNA for the CDR3 is TGCAGCCCGGGACAGGGGTACAATGAGCAGTTCTTC. The chain employs TRBV20-1 and TRBJ2-1; TRBD1 aligns across 10 bases. The CDR3 spans 12 residues. Per germline, CDR1 DFQATT and CDR2 SNEGSKA (reference sequence).

This clonotype was found a few times. The J gene is TRBJ2-3, the V gene TRBV18; a weak D match, TRBD1 (6 bases). The V end was cut by 0 bases, the J end by 4 bases, with 11 bases between. Per the germline V gene, CDR1 is KGHSH and CDR2 is LQKENI. This CDR3 contains 15 residues. This chain's CDR3 is CASSPPTRGADTQYF. CDR3 nucleotides: TGTGCCAGCTCACCACCTACCAGGGGTGCAGATACGCAGTATTTT.

The table lists this clonotype with a few counts. J is TRBJ1-4 and V is TRBV6-1, with D tentatively TRBD1 (5 bases). Between the trimmed V and J ends, which lost 5 bases and 2 bases, there was a span of 9 bases. This CDR3 comprises 14 residues. Germline V gene sequence: CDR1 MNHNS, CDR2 SASEGT. CDR3 sequence reads: CASSRGRTNEKLFF. The CDR3 DNA is TGTGCCAGCAGTCGGGGACGGACTAATGAAAAACTGTTTTTT.

This sequence joins TRBV10-3 and TRBJ2-7; 8 bases agree with TRBD1. V trimming: 4 bases; J trimming: 7 bases; junction bases outside the gene matches: 0. The CDR3 consists of 11 residues. The germline CDR1 and CDR2 sequences are ENHRY and SYGVKD. The CDR3 reads CAISGQGEQYF. The CDR3 DNA follows: TGTGCCATCAGTGGACAGGGGGAGCAGTACTTC.